The TCR beta chain described here comes from a study of blood T cell repertoires in COVID-19. About the research overall: The United States, Italy and Spain were the sources of the acute and convalescent COVID-19 samples.

This CDR3 has 14 amino acids. The germline CDR1 and CDR2 sequences are ENHRY and SYGVKD. V was clipped by 2 bases and J by 2 bases, with 9 bases between them. Here immunoSEQ multiplex PCR was the method, and the copy in TCRdb shows in-frame clones only, minus some. The sample records around 170,000 clones, 65% to 90% being singletons. The specimen sequenced was peripheral blood. The sequence was collected from a human donor in a cohort sampled during active COVID-19. This chain links TRBV10-3 with TRBJ1-1, with a possible D match to TRBD1 (6 bases). This CDR3 is CAISEGQTNTEAFF. The CDR3 DNA is TGTGCCATCAGTGAGGGACAGACCAACACTGAAGCTTTCTTT.